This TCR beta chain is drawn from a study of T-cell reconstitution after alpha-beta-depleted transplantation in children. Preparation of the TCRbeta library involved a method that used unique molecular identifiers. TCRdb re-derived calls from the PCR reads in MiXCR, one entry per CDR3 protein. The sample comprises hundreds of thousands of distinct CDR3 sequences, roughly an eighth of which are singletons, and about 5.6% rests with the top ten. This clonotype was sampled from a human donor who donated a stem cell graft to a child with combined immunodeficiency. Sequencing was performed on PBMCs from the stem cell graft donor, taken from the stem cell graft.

CDR3 sequence (DNA): TGCAGTGCGAATTGGGCCAAAAACATTCAGTACTTC. This encodes CSANWAKNIQYF. This chain links TRBV20-1 with TRBJ2-4; D is ambiguous. The CDR3 has 12 amino acids. Germline V gene lookup returns CDR1 DFQATT and CDR2 SNEGSKA (reference sequence). Trimming shortened V by 6 bases and J by 1 base, and 7 bases separated the two germline ends.